The following is a T cell receptor (beta chain) sequence with its context. The data were taken from a study of control samples from healthy donors and cancer patients. The CDR3 is 11 residues long. Some clones are missing from TCRdb's copy, which holds only in-frame ones; the method was immunoSEQ multiplex PCR. The sample lists some 130,000 clones; around nine tenths were seen once. What was sequenced was blood. V is TRBV21-1 and J is TRBJ2-7. TRBV21-1 is described as a pseudogene. This receptor was taken from a man younger than 35 in good health. CDR3 nucleotide sequence: TGTGCCAGGAATTGGTCCTACGAGCAGTACGTC. It specifies CARNWSYEQYV.